Shown below are 32 T cell receptor beta chains from a single sample sequenced in a study of CD8+ T cells in alopecia areata. cDNA reverse transcribed from extracted RNA served as the sequencing template. Profiled with immunoSEQ multiplex PCR; TCRdb holds only in-frame clones, not every one. This table has approximately 150,000 clones, about three fifths appearing once. The treatment here: oral pan-JAK inhibitor, 5-10 mg twice daily. The sample consisted of CD4+ T cells sorted from blood, taken at roughly week 58, from a patient treated with tofacitinib. Receptor source: a human donor with alopecia areata.

The chain is built from TRBV5-1 and TRBJ2-1; D might be TRBD2 (5 bases). V gave up 1 base and J gave up 9 bases, with 11 bases separating them. The CDR3 loop spans 13 amino acids. Germline V lookup: CDR1 SGHRS, CDR2 YFSETQ. CDR3 loop: CASSLSSAGEQFF. The CDR3 nucleotides read TGCGCCAGCAGCTTGAGCAGCGCGGGTGAGCAGTTCTTC. The full variable domain, its missing parts supplied by reference TRBV5-1 and TRBJ2-1, is KAGVTQTPRYLIKTRGQQVTLSCSPISGHRSVSWYQQTPGQGLQFLFEYFSETQRNKGNFPGRFSGRQFSNSRSEMNVSTLELGDSALYLCASSLSSAGEQFFGPGTRLTVL.

Comment on this clone: The same CDR3 also results from other DNA sequences found in this sample. The genes are TRBV30 and TRBJ2-7; D not resolved. Germline CDR1 GTSNPN, CDR2 SVGIG (reference sequence). Trimming left V 0 bases short and J 1 base short, with 7 bases between. The CDR3 has 13 residues. The DNA of the CDR3 is TGTGCCTGGAGTGTAAGTCTATCCTACGAGCAGTACTTC. This sequence encodes CAWSVSLSYEQYF.

This clone appeared a few times. The genes are TRBV29-1 and TRBJ1-2, with D tentatively TRBD1 (5 bases). The CDR3 loop spans 12 amino acids. Trimming took off 0 bases at V and 7 bases at J, with 9 bases between the two ends. Germline V gene sequence: CDR1 SQVTM, CDR2 ANQGSEA. The CDR3: CSVEEGGGGYTF. CDR3 sequence (DNA): TGCAGCGTTGAAGAGGGGGGGGGTGGCTACACCTTC.

V usage is TRBV5-1 and J usage is TRBJ2-7; D perhaps matches TRBD1 (6 bases). The CDR3 contains 15 residues. Per the germline V gene, CDR1 is SGHRS and CDR2 is YFSETQ. Trimming pared 0 bases from V and 3 bases from J, leaving 13 bases between. Here the CDR3 reads CASSLDPGQIYEQYF. The CDR3 bases are TGCGCCAGCAGCTTGGACCCGGGACAAATCTACGAGCAGTACTTC.

This clone showed up just once. The rearrangement uses TRBV5-1 and TRBJ2-1, with D perhaps matching TRBD1 (6 bases). Between the trimmed V and J ends, which lost 0 bases and 9 bases, there was a span of 13 bases. This CDR3 region has 14 residues. Germline loops: CDR1 SGHRS, CDR2 YFSETQ. DNA of the CDR3: TGCGCCAGCAGCTTGGACAGGGTGAATGGTGAGCAGTTCTTC. It specifies CASSLDRVNGEQFF.

The chain links TRBV7-2 to TRBJ2-1; D is uncertain. CDR1 and CDR2 from the germline V gene are SGHTA and FQGNSA. CDR3 length equals 14 residues. The V end was cut by 6 bases, the J end by 0 bases, with 9 bases between. CDR3 protein: CASSRRSSYNEQFF. CDR3 in DNA: TGTGCCAGCAGTCGCAGGAGCTCCTACAATGAGCAGTTCTTC.

This clone was counted a few times. This chain uses TRBV30 with TRBJ1-2; possible D gene TRBD1, 5 bases. This CDR3 is 14 amino acids long. V was cut by 4 bases and J by 0 bases, with 12 bases left in between. In germline, CDR1 is GTSNPN, CDR2 SVGIG (reference sequence). The CDR3 nucleotides are TGTGCCTGGACGTCGGACACAGCTAACTATGGCTACACCTTC. Translated: CAWTSDTANYGYTF.

The rearrangement joins TRBV28 to TRBJ1-2; TRBD1 is a possible D gene (5 bases). Germline CDR1 is MDHEN and CDR2 is SYDVKM. There are 11 residues in the CDR3. V was trimmed by 9 bases and J by 5 bases, leaving 10 bases between them. DNA of the CDR3: TGTGCCAGTTCGGGACGGTATGGCTACACCTTC. Amino acid sequence: CASSGRYGYTF.

The chain links TRBV11-2 to TRBJ2-3, with TRBD2 matching 14 bases. CDR3 length: 15 residues. In germline, CDR1 is SGHAT, CDR2 FQNNGV. The V segment lost 5 bases and the J segment 5 bases; nucleotides outside the gene matches: 3. The CDR3 sequence: CASSPGTSGGDTQYF. The CDR3, as DNA: TGTGCCAGCAGCCCCGGGACTAGCGGGGGAGATACGCAGTATTTT. Full variable domain (remainder filled in from reference TRBV11-2 and TRBJ2-3): EAGVAQSPRYKIIEKRQSVAFWCNPISGHATLYWYQQILGQGPKLLIQFQNNGVVDDSQLPKDRFSAERLKGVDSTLKIQPAKLEDSAVYLCASSPGTSGGDTQYFGPGTRLTVL.

With respect to this clone: The same CDR3 can be traced to other DNA sequences in this sample. The V and J genes are TRBV29-1 and TRBJ1-1; 9 bases are a match to TRBD1. CDR3 size: 13 residues. Per the germline V gene, CDR1 is SQVTM and CDR2 is ANQGSEA. The ends lost 6 bases at V and 1 base at J; junction bases unmatched: 3. CDR3 DNA: TGCAGCGTGAAGGGACAGGGGAACACTGAAGCTTTCTTT. This gives the protein CSVKGQGNTEAFF.

This clone was detected only a few times. This rearrangement joins TRBV5-4 to TRBJ1-1; D not resolved. Trimming cost V 1 base and J 3 bases, with 7 bases left between them. CDR1 and CDR2 from the germline V gene are SGHNT and YYREEE (reference sequence). This CDR3 comprises 13 residues. The chain's CDR3 is CASSLQGYTEAFF. The CDR3 nucleotides read TGTGCCAGCAGCTTGCAAGGATACACTGAAGCTTTCTTT.

This clone was detected only a few times. This rearrangement joins TRBV29-1 to TRBJ2-5, with a tentative D call TRBD2 (5 bases). The germline gives CDR1 SQVTM, CDR2 ANQGSEA. The CDR3 has 12 amino acids. The V end lost 7 bases, the J end lost 1 base, and 10 bases lay between the germline ends. CDR3 in amino acids: CSALVAQETQYF. The DNA for the CDR3 is TGCAGCGCACTAGTAGCCCAAGAGACCCAGTACTTC.

The chain links TRBV5-1 to TRBJ1-1; D is uncertain. Trimming shortened V by 0 bases and J by 5 bases, and 11 bases separated the two germline ends. The germline gives CDR1 SGHRS, CDR2 YFSETQ. The CDR3 runs to 14 residues. The CDR3: CASSLGQVTTEAFF. The CDR3 DNA follows: TGCGCCAGCAGCTTGGGGCAGGTGACTACTGAAGCTTTCTTT.

This clone has only a few counts. This chain joins TRBV30 and TRBJ1-6; TRBD1 aligns across 7 bases. Germline V gene data show CDR1 as GTSNPN and CDR2 as SVGIG (reference sequence). Germline trimming cut 3 bases from V and 7 bases from J; bases unmatched to any gene: 6. The CDR3 sequence is 14 residues long. Here the CDR3 reads CAWSQTGNNSPLHF. In DNA, the CDR3 is TGTGCCTGGAGCCAGACAGGGAACAATTCACCCCTCCACTTT. Together with reference TRBV30 and TRBJ1-6, the CDR3 gives the full variable domain: SQTIHQWPATLVQPVGSPLSLECTVEGTSNPNLYWYRQAAGRGLQLLFYSVGIGQISSEVPQNLSASRPQDRQFILSSKKLLLSDSGFYLCAWSQTGNNSPLHFGNGTRLTVT.

The rearrangement uses TRBV4-1 and TRBJ2-5; D perhaps matches TRBD1 (6 bases). Per germline, CDR1 MGHRA and CDR2 YSYEKL. CDR3 length: 14 residues. Trimming shortened V by 4 bases and J by 9 bases, and 18 bases separated the two germline ends. The CDR3 loop reads CASSLVQGQEAQYF. The CDR3 DNA sequence: TGCGCCAGCAGCCTCGTACAGGGCCAGGAGGCCCAGTACTTC.

This clone was seen at least ten times. J is TRBJ1-1 and V is TRBV11-1; no reliable D call. Looked up from germline, CDR1 is SGHAT and CDR2 is FQDESV (reference sequence). V lost 1 base and J lost 0, with 9 bases in between. The CDR3 is 15 residues long. This CDR3 reads CASSLGQTMNTEAFF. The DNA of the CDR3 is TGTGCCAGCAGCTTAGGGCAGACCATGAACACTGAAGCTTTCTTT.

This chain joins TRBV2 and TRBJ1-2; D gene uncertain. Per the germline V gene, CDR1 is SNHLY and CDR2 is FYNNEI. The CDR3 loop spans 15 amino acids. V lost 1 base and J 4 bases, leaving 13 bases between the germline ends. CDR3 DNA sequence: TGTGCCAGCAGTGAAGAGCCAGCCTTGGGCTATGGCTACACCTTC. Translation gives CASSEEPALGYGYTF.

V is TRBV4-1 and J is TRBJ1-2, with 7 bases that match TRBD1. V shed 4 bases and J 5 bases; nucleotides not matched to a gene: 7. The CDR3 runs to 14 residues. The germline V gene has CDR1 MGHRA and CDR2 YSYEKL. CDR3 sequence reads: CASSRTGGEYGYTF. DNA for the CDR3: TGCGCCAGCAGCCGGACAGGAGGGGAGTATGGCTACACCTTC.

This clone has a handful of counts. The chain combines TRBV7-8 with TRBJ2-7; TRBD2 matches 10 bases. There are 16 residues in the CDR3. The V gene's germline CDR1 is SGHVS and CDR2 FQNEAQ. Trimming cost V 2 bases and J 2 bases; bases outside gene matches: 6. The CDR3 loop is CASSLSASGGTYEQYF. Written as DNA, the CDR3 is TGTGCCAGCAGCTTATCGGCTAGCGGGGGCACCTACGAGCAGTACTTC.

For the CDR3, the DNA is TGTGCCAGCAGCTTCCGTCCGGGGGGAGGCACAGATACGCAGTATTTT. Protein: CASSFRPGGGTDTQYF. V gene TRBV11-2 combines with J gene TRBJ2-3; TRBD2 matches at 7 bases. Germline values: CDR1 SGHAT, CDR2 FQNNGV. V shed 3 bases, J shed 1 base, and the junction held 7 bases outside the gene matches. The CDR3 loop spans 16 amino acids.

This clone was seen only once. V is TRBV14 and J is TRBJ2-5, with D uncertain. With 0 bases removed from V and 13 bases from J, the gap between germline ends came to 9 bases. There are 11 residues in the CDR3. Germline CDR1 and CDR2: SGHDN and FVKESK. The CDR3 nucleotides are TGTGCCAGCAGCCAAGACCAGTTTCCGTACTTC. Protein sequence: CASSQDQFPYF.

The V and J genes are TRBV2 and TRBJ1-2; D remains ambiguous. V was shortened by 6 bases and J by 5 bases, with 13 bases between the two germline ends. This CDR3 region has 13 residues. Germline CDR1 and CDR2: SNHLY and FYNNEI. The CDR3 nucleotides read TGTGCCAGCAGAGAGGGATTAGGGTATGGCTACACCTTC. Translating gives CASREGLGYGYTF.

The chain combines TRBV27 with TRBJ1-2; 8 bases align to TRBD1. In germline, CDR1 is MNHEY, CDR2 SMNVEV (reference sequence). The CDR3 extends over 13 amino acids. With V trimmed by 7 bases and J by 8 bases, 9 bases remained unmatched. The CDR3 reads CASTGQGGRGYTF. CDR3 coding DNA: TGTGCCAGCACAGGACAGGGAGGAAGAGGCTACACCTTC.

The CDR3 here is CATSRGDGYTDTQYF. Here the CDR3 DNA reads TGTGCCACCAGCAGAGGGGACGGATACACAGATACGCAGTATTTT. The chain carries TRBV15 and TRBJ2-3; either TRBD1 or TRBD2 may fit D (5 bases each). The CDR3 consists of 15 residues. The V end lost 1 base, the J end lost 2 bases, and 10 bases lay between the germline ends. CDR1 LNHNV and CDR2 YYDKDF come from the germline V gene (reference sequence).

V and J are TRBV15 and TRBJ1-4; D uncertain. The CDR3 is 13 residues long. Germline V gene lookup returns CDR1 LNHNV and CDR2 YYDKDF (reference sequence). V lost 1 base, J lost 8 bases, and 8 bases lay in between. The CDR3 DNA reads TGTGCCACCAGCAGAGGGGGAATCGAAAAACTGTTTTTT. Encoded protein: CATSRGGIEKLFF.

A note on this clone: The same CDR3 arises from other DNA sequences in this sample as well. The chain links TRBV7-9 to TRBJ2-7; D is unclear. Germline V gene data show CDR1 as SEHNR and CDR2 as FQNEAQ (reference sequence). Trimming removed 2 bases at V and 3 bases at J, with 8 bases between. The CDR3 contains 13 residues. Here the CDR3 reads CASSLPGLYEQYF. CDR3 DNA: TGTGCCAGCAGCTTACCCGGCCTCTACGAGCAGTACTTC. Complete variable domain (other parts from reference TRBV7-9 and TRBJ2-7): DTGVSQNPRHKITKRGQNVTFRCDPISEHNRLYWYRQTLGQGPEFLTYFQNEAQLEKSRLLSDRFSAERPKGSFSTLEIQRTEQGDSAMYLCASSLPGLYEQYFGPGTRLTVT.

The V gene is TRBV15, the J gene TRBJ1-2; TRBD1 agrees at 7 bases. V trimming: 0 bases; J trimming: 4 bases; junction bases outside the gene matches: 5. Germline V gives CDR1 LNHNV, CDR2 YYDKDF (reference sequence). This CDR3 region has 15 residues. The CDR3 DNA is TGTGCCACCAGCAGAGACTTAAGGGGGCTCTATGGCTACACCTTC. It specifies CATSRDLRGLYGYTF.

This clone was detected only a few times. This chain joins TRBV30 and TRBJ2-1; TRBD1 aligns across 10 bases. The CDR3 has 15 amino acids. Trimming at V came to 2 bases and at J to 6 bases, leaving 7 bases not matched to a gene. Germline assignment: CDR1 GTSNPN and CDR2 SVGIG (reference sequence). The DNA for the CDR3 is TGTGCCTGGAGTCAGGGGGGGACAGGGGTCAATGAGCAGTTCTTC. Translating it yields CAWSQGGTGVNEQFF. Full variable domain (remainder filled in from reference TRBV30 and TRBJ2-1): SQTIHQWPATLVQPVGSPLSLECTVEGTSNPNLYWYRQAAGRGLQLLFYSVGIGQISSEVPQNLSASRPQDRQFILSSKKLLLSDSGFYLCAWSQGGTGVNEQFFGPGTRLTVL.

The chain joins TRBV5-4 to TRBJ2-2; weak D call: TRBD2 (6 bases). V lost 3 bases to trimming and J lost 2 bases, with 8 bases between them. The CDR3 consists of 14 residues. In germline, CDR1 is SGHNT, CDR2 YYREEE (reference sequence). The chain's CDR3 is CASSWDSNTGELFF. CDR3 bases: TGTGCCAGCAGCTGGGACTCTAACACCGGGGAGCTGTTTTTT. The full variable domain, completed using reference TRBV5-4 and TRBJ2-2, is ETGVTQSPTHLIKTRGQQVTLRCSSQSGHNTVSWYQQALGQGPQFIFQYYREEENGRGNFPPRFSGLQFPNYSSELNVNALELDDSALYLCASSWDSNTGELFFGEGSRLTVL.

This clone has more than one count but fewer than ten. The chain uses TRBV7-2 and TRBJ2-7; D is perhaps TRBD1 or TRBD2 (5 bases each). Per germline, CDR1 SGHTA and CDR2 FQGNSA. The CDR3 is 13 amino acids. Trimming removed 11 bases at V and 0 bases at J, with 14 bases between. CDR3 residues: CAERGPSSYEQYF. The DNA of the CDR3 is TGTGCCGAGAGGGGACCCAGCTCCTACGAGCAGTACTTC.

V is TRBV4-2 and J is TRBJ2-3; 12 nucleotides line up with TRBD2. V dropped 5 bases and J dropped 6; count of bases not matched to a gene: 6. Germline-derived CDR1 and CDR2 are LGHNA and YNFKEQ. The CDR3 is made up of 15 amino acids. Here the CDR3 DNA reads TGTGCCAGCAGCTCACTAGCGGGGGGTTCGGATACGCAGTATTTT. Translated: CASSSLAGGSDTQYF.

The genes are TRBV5-1 and TRBJ1-4; 7 nucleotides align to TRBD1. The V gene's germline CDR1 is SGHRS and CDR2 YFSETQ. There are 13 residues in the CDR3. The V gene end was trimmed by 7 bases and the J gene end by 4 bases; junction bases not matched to a gene: 4. CDR3 sequence: CASRDSLNEKLFF. The CDR3 DNA reads as TGCGCCAGCCGGGACAGCCTTAATGAAAAACTGTTTTTT.